Included here is one T cell receptor (beta chain) sequence, with context. The antigen it recognizes is unknown. The sample holds no much larger clone one base away, and base qualities are not on file. Using the deep immunoSEQ assay, TCR CDR3 regions were amplified from genomic DNA by multiplex PCR. For each cell subset, the extracted genomic DNA was distributed evenly across all wells of several immunoSEQ 96-well plates, and each plate served as one replicate. For sorted subsets, around 200 ng genomic DNA, equal to tens of thousands of T cell genomes, was loaded into each replicate PCR. The purified libraries were quantified using a Qubit 3.0 fluorometer, sized with a Bioanalyzer 2100, and then quantified again using the KAPA Library Quantification kit. Every immunoSEQ 96-well plate was sequenced on a dedicated single-read 150-cycle Illumina NextSeq 550 flow cell. The study's own analysis went as follows. The immunoSEQ output contained only junctional sequences without quality scores, so filtering could not match that applied to full-length reads. Sequences were annotated with PyIR, a Python wrapper for IgBLAST v1.9, using IMGT germline references to assign V/J genes and CDR3. Reads with weak V/J assignments (E-value above 1e-6), missing CDR3, stop codons, out-of-frame junctions, or ambiguous translated residues were removed. A V3J clonotype was defined by an identical inferred V gene, J gene, and CDR3 amino acid sequence. Percentage overlap between repertoires was computed as shared unique clonotypes divided by the size of the smaller repertoire. Repertoire richness was assessed with RTK rarefaction, the Chao1 estimator, and Recon v2.1 estimates of unobserved clonotypes. Generation probabilities were computed with OLGA for all TCRbeta clonotypes obtained by the gDNA method from a handful of donors. TCRdb stores this immuneACCESS table with in-frame sequences only. Part of the clones is absent; in the studies checked, under half of the shortfall reflects unresolved V genes, and no reason is known for the rest. Clone size and the V and J calls come from that table; the DNA yielded D and trimming. The sample table contains some 800,000 clones; only one count was recorded for approximately 92% of them. The biggest ten clones account for about 24% of the sample.

For the CD8 naive samples, CD45RO-negative cells were positively selected for CCR7, yielding a CD45RA+CCR7+ population from which TemRA cells were excluded. The donors were healthy, HIV-negative adults with no recently reported acute infections or vaccinations. Every donor was a Caucasian adult residing in Nashville, Tennessee, USA. After blood collection by leukapheresis, PBMCs were isolated using Ficoll-Histopaque density gradient centrifugation and then cryopreserved in the vapor phase of liquid nitrogen. Analytical flow cytometry was used to check the purity and quantity of every magnetically sorted T cell population. Each sorted fraction had its genomic DNA isolated and then quantified by UV absorbance on a Nanodrop 2000c. V was cut back by 6 bases and J by 2 bases, leaving a gap of 7 bases between them. CDR1 LGHNT and CDR2 FRNRAP were looked up in the germline V gene. There are 12 amino acids in the CDR3, from cysteine to phenylalanine inclusive. Here the CDR3 DNA is all that survives: 36 bases in frame from base 1.

The sample belongs to a study of shared clonotypes between healthy human individuals (dated by TCRdb to about 2020). Notes on the research overall: The cohort included a few men and two women between 18 and 49 years of age. For each donor, CD4 naive and CD4 memory were each run on three plates, CD8 naive on two plates, and CD8 memory on one plate. Libraries were prepared and TCR repertoires were sequenced by different laboratories using diverse techniques, in order to increase sequencing depth and limit assay-specific biases. Leukapheresis yielded between about 0.94 and 10 billion PBMCs per donor. To estimate repertoire size and how much clonotypes are shared between individuals, the study performed deep sequencing of blood TCR repertoires from roughly five healthy adults.

The research as a whole found: The small number of donors limited the genetic and exposure-history diversity represented. Compared with non-shared clonotypes, clonotypes shared by all four sorted-subset donors had higher generation probabilities. Based on pairwise subsampling, the degree of clonotype sharing among donors was expected to be affected by sequencing depth. Even with the large sequencing depth, rarefaction of the sorted-subset datasets indicated that sequencing was incomplete. Only blood was sampled, and tissue TCR repertoires likely differ from those in blood. When a handful of donors were compared, the shared fraction of clonotypes was around 5% for naive CD4, about 4% for naive CD8, roughly 2.5% for memory CD4, and around 0.37% for memory CD8. Estimated clonotype richness was generally larger for naive than for memory subsets.

Material for sequencing was naive CD8+ T cells sorted from blood. What this sample's cell subset or site label stands for: CD45RA+CCR7+. The V and J segments used are TRBV12-5 and TRBJ1-2, with the D gene not clear enough to name. The sequence was obtained from a man aged 25-40 years in good health. The DNA sequence reads TGTGCTAGTGGAGAGGGAAACTATGGCTACACCTTC. It translates as CASGEGNYGYTF.